These 14 T cell receptor beta chains were sequenced from one sample in a study of beta chain features in type 1 diabetes. cDNA synthesis used the whole RNA isolate, giving expressed TCRB sequences. TCRdb keeps only in-frame clones here, not all; method: immunoSEQ multiplex PCR. The sample shows approximately 90,000 clones, about 32% of them seen only once. The sequenced sample consisted of stem cell memory CD4+ T cells from blood. The source is a young woman in good health.

The chain recombines TRBV7-2 with TRBJ2-7; possible D gene TRBD1, 5 bases. Trimming pared 7 bases from V and 2 bases from J, leaving 18 bases between. The CDR3 is 15 amino acids. Germline assignment: CDR1 SGHTA and CDR2 FQGNSA. The CDR3 DNA follows: TGTGCCAGCACCAAAGGGGCAGGGCCCCCCTACGAGCAGTACTTC. This codes for CASTKGAGPPYEQYF.

This clone was counted between two and nine times. The rearrangement uses TRBV5-6 and TRBJ2-1; 11 nucleotides align to TRBD2. This CDR3 has 15 residues. J was trimmed by 4 bases and V by 4 bases; bases with no gene match: 4. CDR1 is SGHDT and CDR2 is YYEEEE in the germline V gene. CDR3 coding DNA: TGTGCCAGCAGCAGGACTAGCGGGCCGTACAATGAGCAGTTCTTC. Its protein is CASSRTSGPYNEQFF. Complete variable domain (other parts from reference TRBV5-6 and TRBJ2-1): DAGVTQSPTHLIKTRGQQVTLRCSPKSGHDTVSWYQQALGQGPQFIFQYYEEEERQRGNFPDRFSGHQFPNYSSELNVNALLLGDSALYLCASSRTSGPYNEQFFGPGTRLTVL.

This chain connects TRBV7-9 to TRBJ2-7, with D hard to call. The CDR3 has 15 amino acids. Germline V CDR1 and CDR2: SEHNR, FQNEAQ (reference sequence). V gave up 0 bases and J gave up 3 bases, with 12 bases separating them. CDR3 residues: CASSLALAGYYEQYF. Written as DNA, the CDR3 is TGTGCCAGCAGCTTAGCGCTCGCAGGCTACTACGAGCAGTACTTC.

This clone was seen once. This chain links TRBV4-1 with TRBJ2-7; the D gene is possibly TRBD1 (5 bases). Germline values: CDR1 MGHRA, CDR2 YSYEKL. Trimming removed 2 bases from V and 4 bases from J, with 9 bases in between. There are 13 residues in the CDR3. CDR3 nucleotide sequence: TGCGCCAGCAGCCAAAGGACATTGTACGAGCAGTACTTC. This gives the protein CASSQRTLYEQYF.

This clone was found a few times. The gene calls are TRBV19 and TRBJ1-1; possible D gene TRBD1, 5 bases. CDR1 and CDR2 from the germline V gene are LNHDA and SQIVND (reference sequence). The V end was cut by 9 bases, the J end by 2 bases, with 16 bases between. The CDR3 has 14 residues. CDR3 sequence: CARPQGKKNTEAFF. The DNA of the CDR3 is TGTGCCAGGCCGCAGGGTAAGAAAAACACTGAAGCTTTCTTT. Full variable domain (remainder filled in from reference TRBV19 and TRBJ1-1): DGGITQSPKYLFRKEGQNVTLSCEQNLNHDAMYWYRQDPGQGLRLIYYSQIVNDFQKGDIAEGYSVSREKKESFPLTVTSAQKNPTAFYLCARPQGKKNTEAFFGQGTRLTVV.

This clone has a handful of counts. The chain links TRBV10-3 to TRBJ1-2, with 8 positions matching TRBD1. In germline, CDR1 is ENHRY, CDR2 SYGVKD. The CDR3 runs 15 residues. The V gene end was trimmed by 0 bases and the J gene end by 6 bases; junction bases not matched to a gene: 6. The CDR3: CAISESTGVTHGYTF. Here the CDR3 DNA reads TGTGCCATCAGTGAGTCGACAGGGGTGACCCATGGCTACACCTTC.

The chain links TRBV5-1 to TRBJ2-3; D is possibly TRBD1 (6 bases). This CDR3 region has 15 residues. The V and J ends lost 3 bases and 0 bases respectively, with 11 bases between them. CDR1 is SGHRS and CDR2 is YFSETQ in the germline V gene. Here the CDR3 reads CASSSGQSSTDTQYF. CDR3 coding DNA: TGCGCCAGCAGCTCCGGACAGTCTAGCACAGATACGCAGTATTTT.

This clone was seen a few times. J is TRBJ1-2 and V is TRBV18, with 10 bases that match TRBD1. The CDR3 runs 14 residues. Looked up from germline, CDR1 is KGHSH and CDR2 is LQKENI. With V trimmed by 3 bases and J by 6 bases, 4 bases remained unmatched. Here the CDR3 reads CASSPDRGPHGYTF. CDR3 bases: TGTGCCAGCTCACCCGACAGGGGGCCTCATGGCTACACCTTC.

The chain has TRBV7-8 and TRBJ2-4, with 7 bases fitting TRBD1. V lost 3 bases, J lost 0 bases, and 5 bases stayed unmatched. This CDR3 is built from 16 residues. Germline CDR1 is SGHVS and CDR2 is FQNEAQ. The CDR3 here is CASSFGTALAKNIQYF. CDR3 nucleotides: TGTGCCAGCAGCTTCGGGACAGCCCTAGCCAAAAACATTCAGTACTTC.

The J gene is TRBJ2-5, the V gene TRBV7-2; 7 bases fit TRBD1. This CDR3 contains 14 residues. V was pared by 5 bases and J by 3 bases, with 6 bases of the junction left unmatched. From germline, CDR1 is SGHTA and CDR2 FQGNSA. The CDR3 loop reads CASSPPGTEETQYF. The CDR3 region has the DNA TGTGCCAGCAGCCCCCCGGGGACAGAAGAGACCCAGTACTTC.

This clone was observed a handful of times. The rearrangement uses TRBV23-1 and TRBJ1-2, with D possibly being TRBD1 (6 bases). TRBV23-1 is designated an ORF whose function remains uncertain. This CDR3 is 15 amino acids long. Trimming took 10 bases from V and 6 from J, leaving 24 bases between them. The CDR3 reads CATYPLQGKTDGYTF. CDR3 in DNA: TGCGCCACATACCCGCTACAGGGTAAGACGGATGGCTACACCTTC.

This rearrangement joins TRBV5-1 to TRBJ2-5, with 11 nucleotides matching TRBD2. CDR3 length: 15 residues. Germline CDR1 reads SGHRS; CDR2 reads YFSETQ. The V and J ends lost 0 bases and 5 bases, in that order; junction bases with no gene match: 3. Here the CDR3 reads CASSLEVAGGETQYF. The CDR3 DNA sequence: TGCGCCAGCAGCTTGGAAGTAGCGGGAGGGGAGACCCAGTACTTC.

This clone has more than one count but fewer than ten. This rearrangement joins TRBV20-1 to TRBJ2-7, with unresolved D. Trimming left V 5 bases short and J 2 bases short, with 7 bases between. The CDR3 is 11 amino acids. Germline-derived CDR1 and CDR2 are DFQATT and SNEGSKA (reference sequence). CDR3 region: CSASDPYEQYF. The CDR3, as DNA: TGCAGTGCTTCAGATCCCTACGAGCAGTACTTC.

The J gene is TRBJ2-3, the V gene TRBV11-2; possible D gene TRBD2, 5 bases. V lost 4 bases to trimming and J lost 4 bases, with 9 bases between them. CDR3 length: 13 residues. Germline V gene lookup returns CDR1 SGHAT and CDR2 FQNNGV. CDR3 residues: CASSSLRADTQYF. CDR3 sequence (DNA): TGTGCCAGCAGCTCACTGAGGGCAGATACGCAGTATTTT.